This T cell receptor (beta chain) was profiled in a study of CD8+ T cells in alopecia areata. Turning to the study itself: It was 6 to 18 months of tofacitinib, and then there were 6 months off drug. Study-wide findings and caveats: Scalp and blood samples kept many expanded lesional clones throughout tofacitinib. Tofacitinib significantly decreased scalp clonality and expanded CD8+ clones among top 100.

Germline CDR1 reads MNHEY; CDR2 reads SMNVEV (reference sequence). The CDR3 sequence is 17 residues long. Trimming left V 5 bases short and J 0 bases short, with 19 bases between. Treatment meaning: oral pan-JAK inhibitor, 5-10 mg twice daily. Punch biopsies of lesional scalp, plus peripheral blood, were taken from alopecia areata patients. A few counts support this clone. Its antigen remains unknown. Investigators isolated RNA and reverse transcribed it into cDNA to act as the sequencing template. Repertoires were generated with immunoSEQ multiplex PCR, while TCRdb's copy carries only in-frame clones and drops some. Of under 150,000 clones in the sample, 80% to 90% are singletons; the top ten hold 25%.

The J gene is TRBJ1-1, the V gene TRBV27; D is uncertain. This TCR derives from a human donor with alopecia areata. The specimen comprised CD8+ T cells sorted from blood, sampled at week 4, from a patient treated with tofacitinib. CDR3 amino acids: CASSPTTGLSVNTEAFF. The CDR3 DNA reads as TGTGCCAGCAGTCCCACTACGGGGTTATCCGTGAACACTGAAGCTTTCTTT.